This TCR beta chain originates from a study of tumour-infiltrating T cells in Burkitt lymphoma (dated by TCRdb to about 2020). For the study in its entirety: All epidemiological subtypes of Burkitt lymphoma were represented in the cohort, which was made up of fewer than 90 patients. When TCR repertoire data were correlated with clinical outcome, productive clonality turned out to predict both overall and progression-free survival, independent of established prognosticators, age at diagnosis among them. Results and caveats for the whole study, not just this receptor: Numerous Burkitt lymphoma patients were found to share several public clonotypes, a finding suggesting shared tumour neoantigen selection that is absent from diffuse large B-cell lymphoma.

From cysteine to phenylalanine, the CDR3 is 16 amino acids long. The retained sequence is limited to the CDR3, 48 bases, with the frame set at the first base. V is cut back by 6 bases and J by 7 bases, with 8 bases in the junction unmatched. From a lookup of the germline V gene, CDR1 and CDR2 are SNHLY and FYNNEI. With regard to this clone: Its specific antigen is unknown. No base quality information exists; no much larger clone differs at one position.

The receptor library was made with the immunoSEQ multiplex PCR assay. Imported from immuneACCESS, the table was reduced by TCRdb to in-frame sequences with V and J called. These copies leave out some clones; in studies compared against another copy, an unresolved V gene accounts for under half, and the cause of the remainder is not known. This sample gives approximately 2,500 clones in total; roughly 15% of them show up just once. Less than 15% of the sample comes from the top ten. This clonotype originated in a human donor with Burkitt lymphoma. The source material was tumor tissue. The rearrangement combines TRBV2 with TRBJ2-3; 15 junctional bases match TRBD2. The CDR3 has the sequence CASRGTSGGRSYTQYF. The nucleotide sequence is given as TGTGCCAGCAGAGGGACTAGCGGGGGGCGTTCATATACGCAGTATTTT.